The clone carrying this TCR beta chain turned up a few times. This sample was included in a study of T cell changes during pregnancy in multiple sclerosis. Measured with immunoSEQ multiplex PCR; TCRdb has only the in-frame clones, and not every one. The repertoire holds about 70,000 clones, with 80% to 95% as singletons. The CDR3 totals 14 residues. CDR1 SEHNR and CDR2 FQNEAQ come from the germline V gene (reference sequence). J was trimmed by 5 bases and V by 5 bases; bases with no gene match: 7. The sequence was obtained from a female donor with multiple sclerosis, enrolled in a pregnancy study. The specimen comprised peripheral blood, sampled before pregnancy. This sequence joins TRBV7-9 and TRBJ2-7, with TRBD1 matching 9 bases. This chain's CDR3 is CASSGGTGFHEQYF. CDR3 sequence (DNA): TGTGCCAGCAGCGGTGGGACAGGGTTCCACGAGCAGTACTTC.